Included here is one T cell receptor (beta chain) sequence, with context. CDR1 is WNHNN, CDR2 SYGVQD, per germline (reference sequence). Trimming pared 2 bases from V and 12 bases from J, leaving 13 bases between. The CDR3 totals 12 residues. The method was immunoSEQ multiplex PCR; TCRdb's version includes in-frame clones alone and lacks a portion of them. Here the sample spans about 4,900 clones, about a tenth being singletons. The data stem from a study of tumour-infiltrating T cells in Burkitt lymphoma. About the study: Overall and progression-free survival were predicted by productive clonality.

Material: tumor tissue. The J gene is TRBJ1-2, the V gene TRBV10-1; D not resolved. The TCR originated in a human donor with diffuse large B-cell lymphoma. The CDR3 reads CASSENKNPDTF. CDR3 nucleotide sequence: TGCGCCAGCAGTGAGAATAAGAATCCAGACACCTTC.